The T cell receptor (beta chain) described here comes from a study of T cell repertoires in cytomegalovirus infection. Overall study context: From public TCR beta signatures came an indication of both CMV infection and matching HLA type.

MiXCR, applied by TCRdb to the reads, yields one record per CDR3 protein. The top ten hold 6.5% to 10% of the sample, which has fewer than 700,000 distinct CDR3 sequences, about 24% seen once. V lost 5 bases to trimming and J lost 2 bases, with 9 bases between them. The CDR3 runs to 14 residues. CDR1 is SGHVT, CDR2 SQSDAQ, per germline. Findings and caveats of the study: Pooled public TCR beta family frequency picked out CMV carriers with the relevant HLA. The response measured ex vivo was dominated by TCR beta clonotypes (HLA-C-restricted and CMV-specific).

This clonotype showed up just once. Its matching antigen is unknown. This may be a read error: a much more frequent sequence differs by one nucleotide. The sequence was collected from a human donor in good health (CMV status not recorded). Some clones in this sample may be carry-over from other donors' samples. The sequenced material came from CD8+ T cells from PBMCs. The genes are TRBV7-4 and TRBJ2-2; D may match TRBD1 or TRBD2 (5 bases each). The chain's CDR3 is CASSRDENTGELFF. The CDR3 nucleotides are TGTGCCAGCAGCCGGGACGAAAACACCGGGGAGCTGTTTTTT.